This T cell receptor (beta chain) was captured by sequencing in a study of cytomegalovirus exposure and HLA in healthy donors (dated by TCRdb to about 2017). Regarding the research as a whole: The 650 to 800 repertoires of the first cohort and the 110 or so validation repertoires were produced on the same platform, according to a later analysis. The aim of the study was to test whether cataloging public T cell receptors could identify signatures of past pathogen exposure. In addition to the first cohort of roughly 670 subjects, a separate validation cohort of 120 different subjects was used. High-throughput TCR immunosequencing, statistical association of individual TCRs with disease status, and machine learning were combined to predict cytomegalovirus infection status. Here is what the overall study found, with its caveats: Subsequent analysis determined that TCRs grouped into clusters in the first cohort also showed a tendency toward co-occurrence across the roughly 130 validation repertoires, and 85% to 95% of cluster scores exceeded 0. The classifier was reported to diagnose cytomegalovirus status with high specificity and sensitivity in both the original cohort and the validation cohort. A later analysis lacked HLA typing for the validation cohort, so it scored co-occurrence in that cohort across all 110 or so repertoires. In vitro tests confirmed that a few of the cytomegalovirus-associated TCR beta chains recognize cytomegalovirus antigens. The authors suggested that the approach could potentially be generalized to other disease states and immunological phenotypes. A total of roughly 160 TCR beta chains were listed by the study as associated with cytomegalovirus. Across donors, most TCR sequences were observed very rarely, whereas some public TCRs were present in many individuals.

Libraries were constructed by the immunoSEQ multiplex PCR assay. The authors' analysis ran thus. A statistical classification framework was developed to diagnose cytomegalovirus status using the catalog of TCR beta chain sequences. The source is immuneACCESS, and TCRdb retained only in-frame sequences with V and J called. Part of the clones is not carried over; for the studies checked, unresolved V genes explain less than half of this, and the remainder is unexplained. Clone size and the V and J calls come from that table; the DNA yielded D and trimming. Counted in this sample were 120,000 or so clones; 85% to 90% of them appeared once. Roughly 2% of the sample goes to the ten largest clones. Trimming removed 0 bases from V and 4 bases from J; the gene matches leave 7 bases unexplained. Sequences SGHRS (CDR1) and YFSETQ (CDR2) are obtained from the germline V gene. Including cysteine and phenylalanine, the CDR3 has 17 amino acids. Only the CDR3 part of the read is kept: 51 bases, read in frame from the first base.

With regard to this clone: The clone's antigen remains unknown. No qualities accompany the bases; no much larger clone lies one base away.

Separate from the approximately 690-subject first cohort, the validation cohort of about 130 subjects was the group to which the donors belonged. The receptor was isolated from a woman aged 18-29 years in good health and CMV-seronegative. Source material: PBMCs. The rearrangement combines TRBV5-1 with TRBJ2-5, and TRBD2 aligns with 12 junction nucleotides. CDR3 region: CASSLGVTSGGIETQYF. The nucleotides are TGCGCCAGCAGCTTGGGCGTAACTAGCGGGGGGATAGAGACCCAGTACTTC.